The T cell receptor (beta chain) described here comes from a study of cytotoxic CD8 clonotypes in ibrutinib-treated CLL. As for the study in general: The patients, under 13 relapsed/refractory and fewer than 16 treatment-naive, included 17 who were IGHV unmutated. The study's findings and limits: Samples were collected at differing times from sustained-remission and progressing patients. Under treatment, the uncommon public clonotypes either contracted or remained stable.

With regard to this clone: Its antigen is currently unknown.

The table came from immunoSEQ multiplex PCR; TCRdb's copy has only in-frame clones and leaves some out. The sample has roughly 200,000 clones; roughly three quarters are singletons. There are 15 residues in the CDR3. Germline values: CDR1 SNHLY, CDR2 FYNNEI. V lost 1 base and J lost 1, with 9 bases in between. The rearrangement joins TRBV2 to TRBJ2-3; D gene uncertain. The origin of this receptor is a human donor with chronic lymphocytic leukemia. The specimen was PBMCs, collected after 12 months of ibrutinib treatment. This CDR3 reads CASSEGTSRTDTQYF. The CDR3 DNA reads as TGTGCCAGCAGTGAAGGGACGTCTCGCACAGATACGCAGTATTTT.